This T cell receptor beta chain was captured by sequencing in a study of shared clonotypes between healthy human individuals. At the level of the study: The study used three CD4 naive, three CD4 memory, two CD8 naive and one CD8 memory plate per donor.

Here immunoSEQ multiplex PCR was the method, and the copy in TCRdb shows in-frame clones only, minus some. This table holds millions of clones, over 85% found once. All donors qualified as healthy HIV-negative adults and had experienced no recent acute infections or vaccinations. Per the germline V gene, CDR1 is SGHTA and CDR2 is FQGNSA. Trimming cost V 4 bases and J 7 bases, with 13 bases left between them. This CDR3 spans 14 amino acids. This clone was seen once. What was sequenced was naive CD4+ T cells sorted from blood. Indicated subset: CD45RA+ positively selected. J is TRBJ2-2 and V is TRBV7-2; tentative D call: TRBD2 (6 bases). The receptor's source is a man in his late teens or twenties in good health. The CDR3 spells CASSSGLQGGELFF. The CDR3 nucleotides are TGTGCCAGCAGCTCGGGACTTCAGGGCGGGGAGCTGTTTTTT.